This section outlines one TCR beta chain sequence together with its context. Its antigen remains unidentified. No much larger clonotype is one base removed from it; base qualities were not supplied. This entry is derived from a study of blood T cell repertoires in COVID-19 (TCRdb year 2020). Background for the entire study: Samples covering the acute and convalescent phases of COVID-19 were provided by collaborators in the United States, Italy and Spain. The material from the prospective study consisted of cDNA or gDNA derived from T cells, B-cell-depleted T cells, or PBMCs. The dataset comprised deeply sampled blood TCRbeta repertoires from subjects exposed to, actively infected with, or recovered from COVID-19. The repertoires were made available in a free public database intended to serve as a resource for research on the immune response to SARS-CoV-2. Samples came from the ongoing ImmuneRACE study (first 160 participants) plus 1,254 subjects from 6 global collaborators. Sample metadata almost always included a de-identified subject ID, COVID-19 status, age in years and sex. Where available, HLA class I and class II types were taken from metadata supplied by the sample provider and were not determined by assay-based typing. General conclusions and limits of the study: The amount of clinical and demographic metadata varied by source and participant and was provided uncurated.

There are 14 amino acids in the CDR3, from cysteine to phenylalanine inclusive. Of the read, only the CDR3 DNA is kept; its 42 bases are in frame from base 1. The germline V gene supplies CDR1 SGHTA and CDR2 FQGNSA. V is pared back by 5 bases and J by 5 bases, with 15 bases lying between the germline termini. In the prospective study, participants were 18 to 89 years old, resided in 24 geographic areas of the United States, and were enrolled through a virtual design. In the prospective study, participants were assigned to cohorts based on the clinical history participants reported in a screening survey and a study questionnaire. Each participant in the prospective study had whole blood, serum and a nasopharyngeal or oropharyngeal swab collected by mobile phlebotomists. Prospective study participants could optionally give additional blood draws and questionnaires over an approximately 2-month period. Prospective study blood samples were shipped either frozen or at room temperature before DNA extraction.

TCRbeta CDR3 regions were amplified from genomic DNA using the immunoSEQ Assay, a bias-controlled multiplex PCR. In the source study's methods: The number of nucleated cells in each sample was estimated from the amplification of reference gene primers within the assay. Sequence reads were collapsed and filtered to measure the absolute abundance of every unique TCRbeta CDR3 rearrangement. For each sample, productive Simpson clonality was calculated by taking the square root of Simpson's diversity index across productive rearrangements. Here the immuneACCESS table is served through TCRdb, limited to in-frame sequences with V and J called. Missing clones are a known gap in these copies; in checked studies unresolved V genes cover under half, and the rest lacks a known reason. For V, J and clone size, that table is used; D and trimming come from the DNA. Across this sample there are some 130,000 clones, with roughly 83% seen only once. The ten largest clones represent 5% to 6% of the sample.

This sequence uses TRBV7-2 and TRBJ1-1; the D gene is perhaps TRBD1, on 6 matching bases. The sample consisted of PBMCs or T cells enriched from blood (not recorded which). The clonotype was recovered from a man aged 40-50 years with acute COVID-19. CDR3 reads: CASSRRGGGTEAFF. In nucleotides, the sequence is TGTGCCAGCAGCAGGAGGGGGGGCGGAACTGAAGCTTTCTTT.